Listed below are T cell receptor beta chains from one sample, sequenced in a study of T-cell memory formation after mild COVID-19. TCRdb used MiXCR to reprocess the 5' RACE reads, holding one entry per CDR3 protein. In the table there are 170,000 or so distinct CDR3 sequences, over 20% of which are singletons. Sequenced material: PBMCs or a T cell subset sorted from them (not recorded which). Receptors originate from an adult woman who had mild COVID-19 (a few samples of this study predate the infection). Cell type and time point are not known. Both conserved end residues are part of each CDR3. The order of the fields is J gene, V gene, clone size, D gene, CDR3 protein, CDR3 DNA. D genes are given only for firm matches. Size is stated for part of the rows, as once, few or many counts, or as a class when the clone is expanded.

>TRBJ1-2|TRBV12-3/TRBV12-4|.|.
CASSYFVRRLPSGYTF
TGTGCCAGCAGCTACTTTGTTAGACGTCTACCCAGTGGCTACACCTTC
>TRBJ2-3|TRBV6-5|.|TRBD2
CASSALRTSILIDDSTDTQYF
TGTGCCAGCAGTGCCCTTAGGACTAGCATTTTGATTGACGACAGCACAGATACGCAGTATTTT
>TRBJ2-1|TRBV19|.|.
CAIGESQSSYNEQFF
TGTGCCATTGGGGAATCGCAAAGCTCCTACAATGAGCAGTTCTTC
>TRBJ2-1|TRBV6-4|.|TRBD1
CASSERGQGTYNEQFF
TGTGCCAGCAGTGAAAGGGGACAGGGCACCTACAATGAGCAGTTCTTC
>TRBJ2-2|TRBV27|.|.
CASSLYPTGELFF
TGTGCCAGCAGTTTATATCCCACCGGGGAGCTGTTTTTT
>TRBJ2-7|TRBV12-3/TRBV12-4|few|.
CASSATPGLKEPYEQYF
TGTGCCAGCAGCGCCACTCCCGGACTGAAGGAACCCTACGAGCAGTACTTC
>TRBJ1-1|TRBV20-1|.|TRBD1
CSARDPGTVNTEAFF
TGCAGTGCTAGAGACCCCGGGACAGTGAACACTGAAGCTTTCTTT
>TRBJ2-3|TRBV12-3/TRBV12-4|.|.
CASSFWPGSSLYTDTQYF
TGTGCCAGCAGTTTCTGGCCTGGATCAAGCCTCTACACAGATACGCAGTATTTT
>TRBJ1-4|TRBV7-8|few|.
CASRSQEPTNEKLFF
TGTGCCAGCAGATCCCAGGAGCCAACTAATGAAAAACTGTTTTTT
>TRBJ2-1|TRBV12-3/TRBV12-4|few|.
CASREGQGLYNEQFF
TGTGCCAGCAGGGAGGGGCAGGGCCTCTACAATGAGCAGTTCTTC
>TRBJ2-1|TRBV5-1|few|TRBD1
CASDDRAGGYNEQFF
TGCGCCAGCGACGATAGGGCAGGGGGCTACAATGAGCAGTTCTTC
>TRBJ2-7|TRBV21-1|.|.
CASSRRTSSYEQYF
TGTGCCAGCAGCAGAAGGACCAGCTCCTACGAGCAGTACTTC
>TRBJ2-2|TRBV12-3/TRBV12-4|.|.
CAGEVAGELFF
TGTGCCGGTGAGGTGGCCGGGGAGCTGTTTTTT
>TRBJ2-2|TRBV5-1|.|TRBD1
CASSLGTGATGELFF
TGCGCCAGCAGCTTGGGGACAGGGGCTACCGGGGAGCTGTTTTTT
>TRBJ1-1|TRBV7-9|few|.
CASSTDWNTEAFF
TGTGCCAGCAGCACGGACTGGAACACTGAAGCTTTCTTT
>TRBJ2-1|TRBV6-5|few|TRBD1
CASSYRAGGNEQFF
TGTGCCAGCAGTTACCGGGCAGGGGGCAATGAGCAGTTCTTC
>TRBJ2-7|TRBV9|.|TRBD2
CASSVDGQPGLAGVGEQYF
TGTGCCAGCAGCGTAGACGGTCAACCGGGACTAGCGGGAGTGGGGGAGCAGTACTTC
>TRBJ2-5|TRBV2|.|TRBD2
CARSDLAGAETQYF
TGTGCCAGAAGTGATCTAGCGGGGGCAGAGACCCAGTACTTC
>TRBJ1-1|TRBV7-9|.|.
CASSLKPPEETEAFF
TGTGCCAGCAGCTTAAAGCCTCCCGAGGAAACTGAAGCTTTCTTT
>TRBJ1-2|TRBV7-2|.|TRBD1
CASSFSPRDSYGYTF
TGTGCCAGCAGCTTCTCACCCCGGGACAGCTATGGCTACACCTTC
>TRBJ1-2|TRBV9|few|.
CASSPSGTHNYGYTF
TGTGCCAGCAGCCCTTCCGGGACACATAACTATGGCTACACCTTC
>TRBJ2-1|TRBV24-1|.|.
CATSDSVGSGYNEQFF
TGTGCCACCAGTGATTCCGTCGGGTCGGGTTACAATGAGCAGTTCTTC
>TRBJ2-5|TRBV9|.|.
CASSVEGRGEETQYF
TGTGCCAGCAGCGTAGAAGGAAGGGGCGAAGAGACCCAGTACTTC
>TRBJ1-1|TRBV12-3/TRBV12-4|.|.
CASWVNTEAFF
TGTGCCAGCTGGGTGAACACTGAAGCTTTCTTT
>TRBJ1-4|TRBV6-2/TRBV6-3|.|.
CASSYLGTPNEKLFF
TGTGCCAGCAGTTACTTGGGGACACCGAATGAAAAACTGTTTTTT
>TRBJ2-7|TRBV12-3/TRBV12-4|few|TRBD1
CASSLGLKTGRYSYEQYF
TGTGCCAGCAGTTTAGGCCTCAAGACAGGGCGCTACTCCTACGAGCAGTACTTC
>TRBJ2-3|TRBV7-9|.|TRBD2
CASSWTSSTDTQYF
TGTGCCAGCAGCTGGACTAGCTCGACAGATACGCAGTATTTT
>TRBJ2-1|TRBV12-3/TRBV12-4|.|.
CASSDTNYNEQFF
TGTGCCAGCAGCGACACTAACTACAATGAGCAGTTCTTC
>TRBJ1-2|TRBV2|.|.
CASIKGSGYTF
TGTGCCAGCATCAAGGGAAGCGGCTACACCTTC
>TRBJ2-3|TRBV5-1|.|TRBD2
CASSLGTSGTDTQYF
TGCGCCAGCAGCCTCGGGACTAGCGGCACAGATACGCAGTATTTT
>TRBJ2-1|TRBV6-5|.|TRBD1
CASSRLQGSYNEQFF
TGTGCCAGCAGTCGGTTACAGGGGTCCTACAATGAGCAGTTCTTC
>TRBJ2-1|TRBV4-3|.|.
CASSQSAGNEQFF
TGCGCCAGCAGCCAGTCCGCGGGAAATGAGCAGTTCTTC
>TRBJ2-1|TRBV6-5|few|TRBD2
CASSYIGGRVNEQFF
TGTGCCAGCAGTTACATCGGCGGGAGGGTCAATGAGCAGTTCTTC
>TRBJ1-1|TRBV12-3/TRBV12-4|few|.
CASSALGGPEAFF
TGTGCCAGCAGCGCCCTGGGTGGTCCTGAAGCTTTCTTT
>TRBJ1-1|TRBV15|few|.
CATSSAGNSNTEAFF
TGTGCCACCAGCAGCGCGGGGAACTCGAACACTGAAGCTTTCTTT
>TRBJ2-7|TRBV2|.|.
CASSAGFTYEQYF
TGTGCCAGCAGTGCGGGATTTACCTACGAGCAGTACTTC
>TRBJ1-1|TRBV6-2/TRBV6-3|few|.
CASSQAWSVPEAFF
TGTGCCAGCAGTCAGGCGTGGTCGGTCCCTGAAGCTTTCTTT
>TRBJ1-5|TRBV15|few|.
CATSSVNQPQHF
TGTGCCACCAGCAGCGTAAATCAGCCCCAGCATTTT
>TRBJ2-1|TRBV27|.|TRBD2
CARDGLGWNEQFF
TGTGCCAGAGACGGACTAGGATGGAATGAGCAGTTCTTC
>TRBJ2-2|TRBV7-7|.|.
CASSAQGAPNTGELFF
TGTGCCAGCAGCGCTCAAGGGGCCCCGAACACCGGGGAGCTGTTTTTT
>TRBJ2-1|TRBV6-5|.|TRBD2
CASSPLRLAGGNEQFF
TGTGCCAGCAGTCCCTTAAGACTAGCGGGAGGCAATGAGCAGTTCTTC
>TRBJ2-3|TRBV3-1|few|TRBD2
CASSQVISGGDTQYF
TGTGCCAGCAGCCAAGTGATTAGCGGGGGAGATACGCAGTATTTT
>TRBJ1-5|TRBV24-1|few|TRBD1
CATSEHGTGGNQPQHF
TGTGCCACCAGTGAGCACGGGACAGGAGGCAATCAGCCCCAGCATTTT
>TRBJ2-5|TRBV20-1|.|TRBD2
CSARDPSGVVQGEETQYF
TGCAGTGCTAGAGACCCTAGCGGGGTCGTCCAGGGAGAAGAGACCCAGTACTTC
>TRBJ1-2|TRBV7-9|.|TRBD1
CASSSPGTGGYGYTF
TGTGCCAGCAGCTCGCCCGGGACAGGGGGCTATGGCTACACCTTC
>TRBJ2-3|TRBV12-3/TRBV12-4|.|TRBD2
CASSLAPPLAPTTDTQYF
TGTGCCAGCAGTTTGGCCCCCCCACTAGCGCCAACCACAGATACGCAGTATTTT
>TRBJ2-3|TRBV6-6|.|.
CASSYRPPTGDTQYF
TGTGCCAGCAGTTACCGCCCCCCGACAGGAGATACGCAGTATTTT
>TRBJ1-2|TRBV12-3/TRBV12-4|.|TRBD1
CASSLAGQGSLFHYGYTF
TGTGCCAGCAGTTTAGCGGGACAGGGAAGTTTATTCCACTATGGCTACACCTTC
>TRBJ2-1|TRBV6-2/TRBV6-3|.|TRBD2
CASSYPLVAGTYNEQFF
TGTGCCAGCAGTTACCCCCTGGTAGCGGGCACCTACAATGAGCAGTTCTTC
>TRBJ2-6|TRBV20-1|.|.
CSASEQGESGANVLTF
TGCAGTGCTAGCGAACAGGGAGAATCCGGGGCCAACGTCCTGACTTTC
>TRBJ2-1|TRBV24-1|few|.
CATSGPLSPQWGEQFF
TGTGCCACCAGTGGACCTCTTTCACCCCAGTGGGGTGAGCAGTTCTTC
>TRBJ2-3|TRBV2|.|.
CASNDWGHTDTQYF
TGTGCCAGCAATGACTGGGGGCACACAGATACGCAGTATTTT
>TRBJ2-5|TRBV29-1|.|TRBD2
CSVIGTSGAETQYF
TGCAGCGTGATCGGGACTAGCGGGGCTGAGACCCAGTACTTC
>TRBJ1-1|TRBV6-5|.|TRBD1
CASSHTGGSEAFF
TGTGCCAGCAGTCATACAGGGGGTTCTGAAGCTTTCTTT